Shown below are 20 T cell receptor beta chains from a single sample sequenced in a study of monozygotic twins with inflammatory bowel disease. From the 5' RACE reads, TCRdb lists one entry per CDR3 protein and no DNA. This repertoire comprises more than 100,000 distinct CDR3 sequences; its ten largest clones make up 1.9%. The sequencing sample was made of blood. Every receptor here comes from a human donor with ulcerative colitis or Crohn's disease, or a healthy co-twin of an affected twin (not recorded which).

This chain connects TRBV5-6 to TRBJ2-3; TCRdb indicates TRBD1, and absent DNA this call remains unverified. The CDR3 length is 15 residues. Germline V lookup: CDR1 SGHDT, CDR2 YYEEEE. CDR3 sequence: CASSTTGASTDTQYF.

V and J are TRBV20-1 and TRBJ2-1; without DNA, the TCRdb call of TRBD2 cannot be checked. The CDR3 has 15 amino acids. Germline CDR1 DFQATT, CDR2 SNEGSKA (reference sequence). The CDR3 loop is CSAQSGLAGGTEQFF.

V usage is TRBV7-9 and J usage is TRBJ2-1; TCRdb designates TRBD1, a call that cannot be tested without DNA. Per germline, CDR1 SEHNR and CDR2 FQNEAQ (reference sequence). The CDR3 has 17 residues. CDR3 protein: CASSSPMGGAVGNEQFF.

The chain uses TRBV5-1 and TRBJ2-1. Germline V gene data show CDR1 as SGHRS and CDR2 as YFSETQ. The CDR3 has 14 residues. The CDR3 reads CASSLEQTYNEQFF.

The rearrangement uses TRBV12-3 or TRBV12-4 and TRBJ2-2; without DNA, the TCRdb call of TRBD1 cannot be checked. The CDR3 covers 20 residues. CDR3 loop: CASSFSPGDVGGAYTGELFF.

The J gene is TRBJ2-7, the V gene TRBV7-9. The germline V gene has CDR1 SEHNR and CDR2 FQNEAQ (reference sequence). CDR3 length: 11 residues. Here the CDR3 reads CASSTPYEQYF.

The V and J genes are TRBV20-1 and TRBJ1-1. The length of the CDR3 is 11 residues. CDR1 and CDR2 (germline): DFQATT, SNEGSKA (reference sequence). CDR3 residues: CRLQRNTEAFF.

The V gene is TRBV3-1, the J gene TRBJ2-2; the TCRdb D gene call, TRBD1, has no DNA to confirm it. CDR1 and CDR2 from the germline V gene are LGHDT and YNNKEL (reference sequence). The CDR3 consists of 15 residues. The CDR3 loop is CASSRRGPSTGELFF.

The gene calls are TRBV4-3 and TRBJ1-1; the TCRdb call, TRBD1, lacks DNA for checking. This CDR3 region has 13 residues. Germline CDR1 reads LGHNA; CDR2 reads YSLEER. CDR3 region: CASSQTGRTEAFF.

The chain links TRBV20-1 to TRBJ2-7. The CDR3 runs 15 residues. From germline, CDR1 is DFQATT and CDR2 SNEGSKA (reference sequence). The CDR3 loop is CSARGLGFPSYEQYF.

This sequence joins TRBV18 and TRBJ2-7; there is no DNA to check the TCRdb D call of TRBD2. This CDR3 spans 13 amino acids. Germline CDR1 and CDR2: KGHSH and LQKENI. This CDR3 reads CASSRGPSYEQYF. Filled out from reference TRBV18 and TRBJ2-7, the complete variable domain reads NAGVMQNPRHLVRRRGQEARLRCSPMKGHSHVYWYRQLPEEGLKFMVYLQKENIIDESGMPKERFSAEFPKEGPSILRIQQVVRGDSAAYFCASSRGPSYEQYFGPGTRLTVT.

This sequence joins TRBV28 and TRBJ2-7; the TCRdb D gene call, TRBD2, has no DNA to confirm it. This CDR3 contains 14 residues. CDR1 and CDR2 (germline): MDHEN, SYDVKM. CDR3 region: CASSFRGGSYEQYF.

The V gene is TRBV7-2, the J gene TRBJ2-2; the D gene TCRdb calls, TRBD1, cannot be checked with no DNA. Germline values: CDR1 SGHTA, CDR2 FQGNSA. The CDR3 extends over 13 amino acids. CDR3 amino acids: CASSQGVTGELFF.

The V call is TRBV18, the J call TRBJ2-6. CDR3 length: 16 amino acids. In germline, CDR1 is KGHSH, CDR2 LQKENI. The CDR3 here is CASSPIPSSGANVLTF.

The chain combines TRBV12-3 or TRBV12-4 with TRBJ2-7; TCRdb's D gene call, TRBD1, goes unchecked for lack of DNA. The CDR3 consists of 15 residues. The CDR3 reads CASSQRQGVAYEQYF.

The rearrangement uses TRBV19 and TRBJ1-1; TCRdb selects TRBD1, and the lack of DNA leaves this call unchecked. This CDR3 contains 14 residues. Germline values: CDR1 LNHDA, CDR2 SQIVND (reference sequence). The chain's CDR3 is CASSRTELNTEAFF.

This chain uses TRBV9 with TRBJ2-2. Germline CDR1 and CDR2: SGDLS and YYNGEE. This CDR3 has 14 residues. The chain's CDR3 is CASSYSGNTGELFF.

The CDR3 spells CSARVGTANTEAFF. The rearrangement links TRBV20-1 to TRBJ1-1; no DNA is available, so the TRBD1 call from TCRdb remains unchecked. The CDR3 covers 14 residues. Germline V gene sequence: CDR1 DFQATT, CDR2 SNEGSKA (reference sequence).

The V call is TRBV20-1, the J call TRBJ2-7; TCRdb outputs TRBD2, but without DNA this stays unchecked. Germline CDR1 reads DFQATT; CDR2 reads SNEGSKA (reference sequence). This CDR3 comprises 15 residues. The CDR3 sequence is CSARRGGSGSYEQYF.

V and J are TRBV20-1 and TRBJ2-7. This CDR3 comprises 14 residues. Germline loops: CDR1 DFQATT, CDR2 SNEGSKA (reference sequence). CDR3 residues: CSARDVSTIYEQYF.